The rows below give T cell receptor beta chains drawn from one sample of a study of cytomegalovirus exposure and HLA in healthy donors. Sequencing was performed with immunoSEQ multiplex PCR; in TCRdb, only in-frame clones are kept and a portion is missing. Among 130,000 to 150,000 clones, roughly 79% were seen once, and the ten largest hold about 6.7%. Sequenced sample: PBMCs. These receptor sequences come from a woman in her thirties or forties in good health and CMV-seropositive. Both conserved end residues are trimmed from each CDR3.

J	V	CDR3
TRBJ2-7	TRBV2	ASDMRVSYEQY
TRBJ2-1	TRBV9	ASSPSGAGGPQF
TRBJ2-3	TRBV29-1	SVPRSSSGYSTDTQY
TRBJ1-2	TRBV7-2	ASSPTGSHGYT
TRBJ1-1	TRBV19	ASSYSGFMDTEAF
TRBJ1-6	TRBV6-1	ASSEASYNSPLH
TRBJ2-7	TRBV7-9	ASSLGQEGYEQY
TRBJ1-1	TRBV28	ATYRRTEAF
TRBJ2-5	TRBV18	ASSPVRTGETQY
TRBJ2-2	TRBV7-9	ASSSPGLLGTGELF
TRBJ2-3	TRBV5-4	ASSISDRGSTDTQY
TRBJ2-7	TRBV11-3	ASSPDSITYEQY
TRBJ1-1	TRBV7-9	ASSLGDLDGNTEAF
TRBJ2-1	TRBV30	AWKKGGHGEQF
TRBJ2-1	TRBV7-9	SSSFDIGTSGITEQF
TRBJ1-1	TRBV30	AWRGQVNTEAF
TRBJ1-1	TRBV11-3	ASSLDRGEAF
TRBJ2-3	TRBV19	ASSITTGLTSGVSTDTQY
TRBJ1-1	TRBV5-4	ASSIGQSMNTEAF
TRBJ1-5	TRBV11-2	ASSLGDSNQPQH
TRBJ1-2	TRBV2	ASSRSRDYGYT
TRBJ2-5	TRBV11-3	ASSPPADQETQY
TRBJ2-1	TRBV4-1	ASRPTVQGVHEQF
TRBJ2-1	TRBV6-1	ASRWGTYNEQF
TRBJ1-6	TRBV28	ASRSTGQISNSPLH
TRBJ1-6	TRBV5-6	ASSLDPTNSPLH
TRBJ1-5	TRBV6-5	ASSSLSGVGQPQH
TRBJ1-1	TRBV19	ASSANRVDTEAF
TRBJ1-2	TRBV6-6	ASSGPGTLYGYT
TRBJ2-7	TRBV4-2	ASSQGGTASSYEQY
TRBJ2-3	TRBV5-1	ASSSGQGTDTQY
TRBJ1-2	TRBV9	ASSADRPDNYGYT
TRBJ1-2	TRBV2	ASSTGTGIYGYT
TRBJ1-5	TRBV6-1	ASSEPGGSQPQH
TRBJ1-3	TRBV4-1	ASSQANIAGNTIY
TRBJ2-1	TRBV7-9	SSSPWGQGYNEQF
TRBJ1-2	TRBV10-3	ANGTPRHGYT
TRBJ1-3	TRBV30	AWSAAGFSGNTIY
TRBJ1-3	TRBV28	ASTPNSGGSGNTIY
TRBJ2-1	TRBV5-4	ASRPTGAVYNEQF
TRBJ2-4	TRBV30	AWSVRGAKNIQY
TRBJ2-2	TRBV5-1	ASSLVVSPNTGELF
TRBJ2-1	TRBV2	ASRVTGTRHNEQF
TRBJ2-1	TRBV5-1	ASSSQPGLAGGNEQF
TRBJ2-3	TRBV7-6	ASSLSGGATDTQY
TRBJ1-4	TRBV6-6	ASSFGQELGKLF
TRBJ2-1	TRBV27	ASSGQGSSYNEQF
TRBJ1-2	TRBV7-9	ASSKGTGDGYT
TRBJ2-7	TRBV6-6	ASVRGLSYEQY
-	TRBV28	ATQFGEGSTYEQY
TRBJ1-1	TRBV4-1	ASSQDPGDTEAF
TRBJ1-1	TRBV4-1	ASSQRQGANTEAF